The clone carrying this T cell receptor (beta chain) showed up many times. Its antigen is undetermined. V dropped 1 base and J dropped 6; count of bases not matched to a gene: 2. The CDR3 has 14 residues. Germline V gene data show CDR1 as SEHNR and CDR2 as FQNEAQ (reference sequence). The entry originates in a study of Graves' ophthalmopathy and Graves' hyperthyroidism. Study-wide results and caveats: Sensitivity reached less than 71% and specificity about 78% when the model predicted ophthalmopathy progression.

The authors amplified TCR beta CDR3 regions, and they did so from RNA transcripts for repertoire sequencing. An initial RT-PCR round employing HTBI primers preceded a second-round multiplex PCR. TCRdb processed the multiplex PCR reads anew with MiXCR; each CDR3 protein has one entry. The table records 650,000 to 800,000 distinct CDR3 sequences, roughly 41% of them present only once. The PBMCs had their origin in 7.5 to 10 ml of fresh peripheral blood. The sample taken for sequencing was peripheral blood. V gene TRBV7-9 combines with J gene TRBJ2-7; 11 nucleotides agree with TRBD1. This sequence originates from an adult man with Graves' ophthalmopathy. The CDR3 protein is CASSLGGQGAEQYF. CDR3 DNA sequence: TGTGCCAGCAGCTTAGGTGGACAGGGGGCCGAGCAGTACTTC.